The rows below give T cell receptor beta chains drawn from one sample of a study of graft-versus-host responses after intestinal transplantation. Clones were sequenced by immunoSEQ multiplex PCR, and TCRdb holds only the in-frame ones, with some missing. This sample has fewer than 120,000 clones, with roughly 95% found just once. Antigen specificity for these receptors is unknown. The specimen was unstimulated CD8+ T cells sorted from spleen or lymph node cells, collected before intestinal transplant. The receptors here all came from a human donor who received an intestinal transplant. Both conserved end residues are part of each CDR3. A D gene is named only where the DNA matches it firmly. The size field is filled for only some rows; it gives once, few, many or a size class.

v_gene	d_gene	abundance	j_gene	CDR3aa	CDR3nt
TRBV19	NA	NA	TRBJ2-7	CASSGGTATYEQYF	TGTGCCAGTAGTGGGGGGACAGCGACTTACGAGCAGTACTTC
TRBV27	NA	NA	TRBJ2-7	CASSLAGSYEQYF	TGTGCCAGCAGTTTAGCGGGGTCCTACGAGCAGTACTTC
TRBV7-9	TRBD1	NA	TRBJ2-3	CASSTTGTGGDTQYF	TGTGCCAGCAGCACTACCGGGACAGGGGGAGATACGCAGTATTTT
TRBV19	TRBD1	NA	TRBJ1-2	CASQAEGAVYGYTF	TGTGCCTCCCAAGCTGAGGGGGCAGTCTATGGCTACACCTTC
TRBV6-5	NA	NA	TRBJ2-1	CASSPLGNEQFF	TGTGCCAGCAGTCCTCTAGGAAATGAGCAGTTCTTC
TRBV27	NA	NA	TRBJ2-7	CASRVTGSSYEQYF	TGTGCCAGCCGAGTAACAGGCAGCTCCTACGAGCAGTACTTC
TRBV19	NA	NA	TRBJ2-7	CASSIAVSYEQYF	TGTGCCAGTAGTATAGCGGTCTCCTACGAGCAGTACTTC
TRBV4-1	TRBD2	NA	TRBJ2-1	CASSQDRTSGSLEQFF	TGCGCCAGCAGCCAAGATCGGACTAGCGGGAGTCTAGAGCAGTTCTTC
TRBV14	TRBD2	once	TRBJ2-7	CASSHPPSAGGSPLREQYF	TGTGCCAGCAGCCACCCCCCTAGCGCGGGAGGGAGTCCGCTACGCGAGCAGTACTTC
TRBV11-2	NA	NA	TRBJ2-5	CASSQQETQYF	TGTGCCAGCAGCCAACAAGAGACCCAGTACTTC
TRBV9	TRBD2	NA	TRBJ2-2	CASSAGLAVTGELFF	TGTGCCAGCAGCGCCGGACTAGCGGTCACCGGGGAGCTGTTTTTT
TRBV28	TRBD1	NA	TRBJ1-1	CASDSTGGYQDTEAFF	TGTGCCAGCGATTCTACAGGGGGCTATCAGGACACTGAAGCTTTCTTT
TRBV5-1	NA	NA	TRBJ2-7	CASSLDGGAGNEQYF	TGCGCCAGCAGCTTGGATGGGGGCGCAGGTAACGAGCAGTACTTC
TRBV5-8	TRBD1	NA	TRBJ1-1	CASRGLAGQGLRNTEAFF	TGTGCCAGCAGAGGGCTGGCGGGACAGGGGCTCAGGAACACTGAAGCTTTCTTT
TRBV14	NA	NA	TRBJ1-2	CASSQGGPNYGYTF	TGTGCCAGCAGCCAGGGCGGACCTAACTATGGCTACACCTTC
TRBV5-1	TRBD2	NA	TRBJ2-4	CASSWGGEIAELNIQYF	TGCGCCAGCAGCTGGGGGGGGGAGATAGCGGAGCTAAACATTCAGTACTTC
TRBV7-9	TRBD2	NA	TRBJ2-3	CASNPRASGRTDTQYF	TGTGCCAGCAACCCCAGGGCTAGCGGGAGAACAGATACGCAGTATTTT
TRBV21-1	NA	NA	TRBJ2-7	CASSKEPGRTGENQSSYEQYF	TGTGCCAGCAGCAAAGAGCCGGGTCGGACAGGGGAAAATCAAAGCTCCTACGAGCAGTACTTC
TRBV5-6	NA	NA	TRBJ2-1	CASSLGGGLPNEQFF	TGTGCCAGCAGCCTGGGGGGCGGACTTCCCAATGAGCAGTTCTTC
TRBV27	TRBD2	NA	TRBJ2-7	CASRPIAGVPEQYF	TGTGCCAGCAGACCCATAGCGGGAGTCCCCGAGCAGTACTTC
TRBV19	NA	NA	TRBJ1-1	CASSDEPGLNTEAFF	TGTGCCAGTAGCGATGAACCAGGGCTTAACACTGAAGCTTTCTTT
TRBV27	TRBD1	NA	TRBJ1-2	CASRHRGSYGYTF	TGTGCCAGCAGACACAGGGGGTCCTATGGCTACACCTTC
TRBV27	NA	once	TRBJ2-1	CASSIRAIYNEQFF	TGTGCCAGCAGTATCCGGGCTATTTACAATGAGCAGTTCTTC
TRBV14	NA	NA	TRBJ1-1	CASSQDEGSLNTEAFF	TGTGCCAGCAGCCAAGATGAGGGCAGCTTGAACACTGAAGCTTTCTTT
TRBV4-1	NA	NA	TRBJ1-1	CASSQDSGVGTEAFF	TGCGCCAGCAGCCAAGATTCGGGGGTGGGCACTGAAGCTTTCTTT
TRBV18	TRBD2	NA	TRBJ2-1	CASSLTSGVYNEQFF	TGTGCCAGCTCACTCACTAGCGGGGTGTACAATGAGCAGTTCTTC
TRBV4-2	TRBD2	NA	TRBJ2-7	CASSQGTSDPYEQYF	TGTGCCAGCAGCCAAGGGACTAGCGATCCCTACGAGCAGTACTTC
TRBV27	NA	NA	TRBJ2-2	CASSPRLATGELFF	TGTGCCAGCAGTCCGAGGCTAGCGACCGGGGAGCTGTTTTTT
TRBV6-6	NA	once	TRBJ1-5	CASTQYSNQPQHF	TGTGCCAGCACCCAATATAGCAATCAGCCCCAGCATTTT
TRBV7-9	NA	NA	TRBJ2-5	CASSRVGIAETQYF	TGTGCCAGCAGCAGGGTCGGTATCGCGGAGACCCAGTACTTC
TRBV11-2	NA	NA	TRBJ2-7	CASSLGPDYEQYF	TGTGCCAGCAGCTTAGGTCCGGACTACGAGCAGTACTTC
TRBV11-3	NA	NA	TRBJ2-1	CASSLGNSYNEQFF	TGTGCCAGCAGCTTGGGCAACTCCTACAATGAGCAGTTCTTC
TRBV9	TRBD1	NA	TRBJ2-5	CASTLSGTAKETQYF	TGTGCCAGCACCCTATCAGGGACAGCTAAAGAGACCCAGTACTTC
TRBV30	TRBD2	NA	TRBJ2-1	CACRDYSIYNEQFF	TGTGCCTGTAGGGACTACTCGATCTACAATGAGCAGTTCTTC
TRBV4-1	NA	NA	TRBJ2-7	CASSPDPGQVPTYEQYF	TGCGCCAGCAGCCCTGACCCAGGACAAGTCCCAACCTACGAGCAGTACTTC
TRBV29-1	NA	NA	TRBJ1-2	CSAERQAGDYGYTF	TGCAGCGCGGAAAGACAGGCCGGGGACTATGGCTACACCTTC
TRBV19	NA	NA	TRBJ2-7	CASMEGGGHEQYF	TGTGCCAGTATGGAGGGGGGGGGCCACGAGCAGTACTTC
TRBV4-1	NA	few	TRBJ2-7	CASSQAYEQYF	TGCGCCAGCAGCCAAGCTTACGAGCAGTACTTC
TRBV28	NA	NA	TRBJ1-2	CASSSARAGYTF	TGTGCCAGCAGTTCGGCCCGGGCCGGCTACACCTTC
TRBV6-4	TRBD2	NA	TRBJ2-7	CASRLGWEGPYEQYF	TGTGCCAGCAGACTGGGGTGGGAGGGACCTTACGAGCAGTACTTC
TRBV5-1	TRBD1	few	TRBJ2-1	CASSRPEDRGNYNEQFF	TGCGCCAGCAGCCGACCCGAGGACAGGGGTAACTACAATGAGCAGTTCTTC
TRBV14	NA	NA	TRBJ2-7	CASSLSTAYEQYF	TGTGCCAGCAGCCTCTCGACTGCCTACGAGCAGTACTTC
TRBV7-9	TRBD2	once	TRBJ2-5	CASSLHSGSIAETQYF	TGTGCCAGCAGCCTCCATAGCGGGAGCATTGCGGAGACCCAGTACTTC
TRBV5-1	NA	NA	TRBJ1-1	CASSLPGNTEAFF	TGCGCCAGCAGCTTGCCGGGAAACACTGAAGCTTTCTTT
TRBV30	NA	NA	TRBJ2-7	CAWSRGRGGYEQYF	TGTGCCTGGAGTAGAGGGAGGGGGGGTTACGAGCAGTACTTC
TRBV6-5	NA	NA	TRBJ2-2	CASIGSGPSTGELFF	TGTGCCAGCATCGGTAGCGGTCCAAGCACCGGGGAGCTGTTTTTT
TRBV28	NA	few	TRBJ1-2	CAGRGADGYTF	TGTGCCGGCCGAGGCGCGGATGGCTACACCTTC
TRBV29-1	NA	once	TRBJ2-1	CSVDFRLPTRDSYNEQFF	TGCAGCGTTGATTTTAGACTACCGACAAGAGACTCCTACAATGAGCAGTTCTTC
TRBV11-2	NA	NA	TRBJ2-5	CASSLAGQQETQYF	TGTGCCAGCAGCTTAGCCGGACAGCAAGAGACCCAGTACTTC
TRBV9	NA	once	TRBJ2-5	CASSVAVGAETQYF	TGTGCCAGCAGCGTAGCAGTGGGAGCGGAGACCCAGTACTTC
TRBV4-1	TRBD2	once	TRBJ2-7	CASSLGLAGTYEQYF	TGCGCCAGCAGCCTGGGACTAGCGGGGACCTACGAGCAGTACTTC
TRBV6-6	NA	NA	TRBJ2-7	CASSYSGLGYEQYF	TGTGCCAGCAGTTACTCTGGACTCGGATACGAGCAGTACTTC
TRBV4-1	NA	NA	TRBJ2-7	CASSQAGGPSYEQYF	TGCGCCAGCAGCCAGGCAGGCGGTCCCTCCTACGAGCAGTACTTC
TRBV27	NA	NA	TRBJ2-3	CASSLDSTDTQYF	TGTGCCAGCAGCCTGGACAGCACAGATACGCAGTATTTT
TRBV12-1	NA	NA	TRBJ1-3	CASSTWISGATTGNTIYF	TGTGCCAGCAGCACTTGGATATCAGGGGCAACAACTGGAAACACCATATATTTT
TRBV5-8	NA	NA	TRBJ1-5	CASSLAIGNQPQHF	TGTGCCAGCAGCTTGGCAATTGGGAATCAGCCCCAGCATTTT
TRBV7-8	TRBD1	NA	TRBJ2-5	CASSVRDRGQETQYF	TGTGCCAGCAGCGTCCGGGACAGGGGTCAAGAGACCCAGTACTTC
TRBV4-1	NA	few	TRBJ2-7	CASSQDWGTSSYEQYF	TGCGCCAGCAGCCAAGATTGGGGGACGTCGTCCTACGAGCAGTACTTC
TRBV5-4	NA	NA	TRBJ1-1	CASSFIHRERTEAFF	TGTGCCAGCAGCTTTATCCACAGGGAAAGGACTGAAGCTTTCTTT
TRBV7-6	NA	NA	TRBJ2-1	CASSKGSSSYNEQFF	TGTGCCAGCAGCAAGGGGTCCTCCTCCTACAATGAGCAGTTCTTC